The rows below give T cell receptor beta chains drawn from one sample of a study of T cells in localized non-small cell lung cancer. TCRdb's table, derived via immunoSEQ multiplex PCR, lists solely in-frame clones and lacks some. The sample contains around 1,100 clones, around 35% of which appear only once. This sample comprised normal lung tissue next to the tumor, obtained before any cancer treatment. The receptors come from a male donor aged 60 or older with stage I lung adenocarcinoma. Both conserved end residues are part of each CDR3. The D gene is left open where the match is weak. The size entry is marked missing in some rows and otherwise reads once, few, many or a size class.

D: TRBD2
J: TRBJ2-1
size: -
V: TRBV18
DNA: TGTGCCAGCTCACCACCCGGACTAGCGGGGACCAGCTCCTACAATGAGCAGTTCTTC
CDR3: CASSPPGLAGTSSYNEQFF

D: TRBD1
J: TRBJ1-4
size: -
V: TRBV12-5
DNA: TGTGCTAGTGGTTTTGGGACAGGGAAGGAAAAACTGTTTTTT
CDR3: CASGFGTGKEKLFF

D: -
J: TRBJ1-2
size: -
V: TRBV28
DNA: TGTGCCAGCCTCCGGGACAACTATGGCTACACCTTC
CDR3: CASLRDNYGYTF

D: TRBD1
J: TRBJ2-2
size: -
V: TRBV6-8
DNA: TGTGCCAGCAGTGAGTCGTCAGGGGGCGCAAGAACCGGGGAGCTGTTTTTT
CDR3: CASSESSGGARTGELFF

D: -
J: TRBJ1-2
size: few
V: TRBV28
DNA: TGTGCCAGCAGTTTTCGCAGACTGGGGCAGGGCTACACCTTC
CDR3: CASSFRRLGQGYTF

D: -
J: TRBJ2-7
size: -
V: TRBV1
DNA: TGCACCAGCAGCCAAGACTGTACCTACGAGCAGTACTTC
CDR3: CTSSQDCTYEQYF

D: -
J: TRBJ1-2
size: medium-sized
V: TRBV11-3
DNA: TGTGCCAGCAGCTCGGGGTACGGTAACTATGGCTACACCTTC
CDR3: CASSSGYGNYGYTF

D: TRBD2
J: TRBJ2-1
size: large
V: TRBV11-3
DNA: TGTGCCAGCAGCTTAGGGGGACTACAAGACAATGAGCAGTTCTTC
CDR3: CASSLGGLQDNEQFF

D: TRBD2
J: TRBJ2-3
size: -
V: TRBV6-8
DNA: TGTGCCAGCAGGACACTAGCGGGGGTCACAGATACGCAGTATTTT
CDR3: CASRTLAGVTDTQYF

D: TRBD2
J: TRBJ2-3
size: few
V: TRBV9
DNA: TGTGCCAGCAGCACAACTAGCGGGGGGCGAAATACGCAGTATTTT
CDR3: CASSTTSGGRNTQYF

D: TRBD2
J: TRBJ2-1
size: -
V: TRBV29-1
DNA: TGCAGTTATGGACTAGTTAGGAATGAGCAGTTCTTC
CDR3: CSYGLVRNEQFF

D: -
J: TRBJ1-1
size: large
V: TRBV6-8
DNA: TGTGCCAGCAGCTATCAGGTGAACACTGAAGCTTTCTTT
CDR3: CASSYQVNTEAFF

D: TRBD2
J: TRBJ2-3
size: -
V: TRBV9
DNA: TGTGCCAGCACCGGAGGACTAGGGACAGATACGCAGTATTTT
CDR3: CASTGGLGTDTQYF

D: -
J: TRBJ1-2
size: -
V: TRBV18
DNA: TGTGCCAGCTCACCCTTGGGAGGGGATGGCTACACCTTC
CDR3: CASSPLGGDGYTF

D: -
J: TRBJ1-1
size: few
V: TRBV29-1
DNA: TGCAGCGTTTGGGATCGTAGCCCTGAAGCTTTCTTT
CDR3: CSVWDRSPEAFF

D: -
J: TRBJ2-3
size: medium-sized
V: TRBV4-1
DNA: TGCGCCAGCAGCCAAGATCGGGCTGCCGGGGATACGCAGTATTTT
CDR3: CASSQDRAAGDTQYF

D: -
J: TRBJ1-4
size: -
V: TRBV6-8
DNA: TGTGCCAGCACGGGGGGGTGGTATGAAAAACTGTTTTTT
CDR3: CASTGGWYEKLFF

D: -
J: TRBJ2-6
size: -
V: TRBV28
DNA: TGTGCCAGCAGAACCCAGAGCTCTGGGGCCAACGTCCTGACTTTC
CDR3: CASRTQSSGANVLTF

D: -
J: TRBJ2-1
size: -
V: TRBV6-8
DNA: TGTGCCAGCGGTCGGACAGCGTACAATGAGCAGTTCTTC
CDR3: CASGRTAYNEQFF

D: -
J: TRBJ1-3
size: -
V: TRBV19
DNA: TGTGCCAGTACCAGGAGAGGGACTGGAAACACCATATATTTT
CDR3: CASTRRGTGNTIYF

D: -
J: TRBJ2-3
size: -
V: TRBV6-7
DNA: TGTGCCAGCAGCGTAACACACGACACAGATACGCAGTATTTT
CDR3: CASSVTHDTDTQYF

D: TRBD1
J: TRBJ1-5
size: few
V: TRBV6-7
DNA: TGTGCCAGCAGGTCTGGACAGGGATATGGGCCCCAGCATTTT
CDR3: CASRSGQGYGPQHF

D: -
J: TRBJ1-3
size: -
V: TRBV19
DNA: TGTGCCAGTAGTATCTCCCCGGGACGGACCTCTGGAAACACCATATATTTT
CDR3: CASSISPGRTSGNTIYF

D: TRBD1
J: TRBJ1-1
size: -
V: TRBV9
DNA: TGTGCCAGCAGCGAAGGGACAGGGGACCCTGAAGCTTTCTTT
CDR3: CASSEGTGDPEAFF

D: TRBD1
J: TRBJ1-6
size: few
V: TRBV6-8
DNA: TGTGCCAGCCTTCGGGACAGGGGTAATTCACCCCTCCACTTT
CDR3: CASLRDRGNSPLHF

D: -
J: TRBJ2-2
size: -
V: TRBV18
DNA: TGTGCCAGCTATGGGGCAAATCTGGTCCTGTTTTTT
CDR3: CASYGANLVLFF

D: TRBD1
J: TRBJ2-5
size: medium-sized
V: TRBV9
DNA: TGTGCCAGCAGTGGGATAGGGGGCCGGACTCAGTACTTC
CDR3: CASSGIGGRTQYF

D: TRBD1
J: TRBJ2-2
size: few
V: TRBV11-3
DNA: TGTGCCAGCAGCCCGGGACAGGGAGACACCGGGGAGCTGTTTTTT
CDR3: CASSPGQGDTGELFF

D: TRBD2
J: TRBJ2-7
size: -
V: TRBV6-8
DNA: TGTGCCAGCAAGATTGGGGGGGTCTCGAATACCTACGAGCAGTACTTC
CDR3: CASKIGGVSNTYEQYF

D: -
J: TRBJ1-1
size: large
V: TRBV6-8
DNA: TGTGCCAGCAGCCAACAGGGTAGCACTGAAGCTTTCTTT
CDR3: CASSQQGSTEAFF

D: TRBD1
J: TRBJ2-3
size: -
V: TRBV7-8
DNA: TGTGCCAGCAGCCCCGGACAGGGTGGGTCCACAGATACGCAGTATTTT
CDR3: CASSPGQGGSTDTQYF

D: TRBD1
J: TRBJ1-1
size: -
V: TRBV15
DNA: TGTGCCACCAGCGCACGTACAGGGGGAAACACTGAAGCTTTCTTT
CDR3: CATSARTGGNTEAFF

D: -
J: TRBJ2-5
size: once
V: TRBV29-1
DNA: TGCAGCGTTGAGGGGGCATTGGGTTCAGAAGAGACCCAGTACTTC
CDR3: CSVEGALGSEETQYF

D: -
J: TRBJ2-5
size: -
V: TRBV9
DNA: TGTGCCAGCAGCGTAGGTGAAATAGCTGGAGAGACCCAGTACTTC
CDR3: CASSVGEIAGETQYF

D: -
J: TRBJ2-2
size: few
V: TRBV1
DNA: TGCGCCAGCAGCCAAGATCCCCCGGGACTAGCGGGGATGCTGGTGAACACCGGGGAGCTGTTTTTT
CDR3: CASSQDPPGLAGMLVNTGELFF

D: -
J: TRBJ2-7
size: few
V: TRBV11-3
DNA: TGTGCCAGCAGCTTAGTAAGGGGGAGATGGTCCTACGAGCAGTACTTC
CDR3: CASSLVRGRWSYEQYF

D: -
J: TRBJ2-2
size: few
V: TRBV2
DNA: TGTGCCAGCAGGGAAGAGATTACCGGGGAGCTGTTTTTT
CDR3: CASREEITGELFF

D: -
J: TRBJ2-7
size: few
V: TRBV12-5
DNA: TGTGCCAGCACCACTACCTTGACTTCTCATTGGGACTTC
CDR3: CASTTTLTSHWDF

D: -
J: TRBJ2-7
size: -
V: TRBV14
DNA: TGTGCCAGCAGCCAGCACTTGGACGGCGAGCAGTACTTC
CDR3: CASSQHLDGEQYF

D: TRBD1
J: TRBJ1-4
size: few
V: TRBV7-6
DNA: TGTGCCAGCAGACAACAGGGGGCGTTTGAAAAACTGTTTTTT
CDR3: CASRQQGAFEKLFF

D: -
J: TRBJ2-1
size: -
V: TRBV11-3
DNA: TGTGCCAGCAGCTTAGATGGCAGGAGCATATCCAATGAGCAGTTCTTC
CDR3: CASSLDGRSISNEQFF

D: -
J: TRBJ2-3
size: medium-sized
V: TRBV11-3
DNA: TGTGCCAGCAGCCTCGCGGGGTTTAGAGATACGCAGTATTTT
CDR3: CASSLAGFRDTQYF

D: -
J: TRBJ1-1
size: -
V: TRBV28
DNA: TGTGCCAGCAGTTCGCCGGGCCGAACGGGGGACACTGAAGCTTTCTTT
CDR3: CASSSPGRTGDTEAFF

D: TRBD2
J: TRBJ2-1
size: few
V: TRBV6-7
DNA: TGTGCCAGCAGTTACTCGTACCCGGGACTAGCGGGGGGGAACTACAATGAGCAGTTCTTC
CDR3: CASSYSYPGLAGGNYNEQFF

D: -
J: TRBJ1-4
size: -
V: TRBV11-3
DNA: TGTGCCAGCAGGGTCATGGGTGTTTCTAATGAAAAACTGTTTTTT
CDR3: CASRVMGVSNEKLFF

D: -
J: TRBJ2-1
size: -
V: TRBV28
DNA: TGTGCCAGCAGTAAGGGGGGCTCGGGATGGATTGAGCAGTTCTTC
CDR3: CASSKGGSGWIEQFF

D: -
J: TRBJ1-5
size: -
V: TRBV28
DNA: TGTGCCAGCAGTCGGGGAGGGCGGGATAGCAATCAGCCCCAGCATTTT
CDR3: CASSRGGRDSNQPQHF